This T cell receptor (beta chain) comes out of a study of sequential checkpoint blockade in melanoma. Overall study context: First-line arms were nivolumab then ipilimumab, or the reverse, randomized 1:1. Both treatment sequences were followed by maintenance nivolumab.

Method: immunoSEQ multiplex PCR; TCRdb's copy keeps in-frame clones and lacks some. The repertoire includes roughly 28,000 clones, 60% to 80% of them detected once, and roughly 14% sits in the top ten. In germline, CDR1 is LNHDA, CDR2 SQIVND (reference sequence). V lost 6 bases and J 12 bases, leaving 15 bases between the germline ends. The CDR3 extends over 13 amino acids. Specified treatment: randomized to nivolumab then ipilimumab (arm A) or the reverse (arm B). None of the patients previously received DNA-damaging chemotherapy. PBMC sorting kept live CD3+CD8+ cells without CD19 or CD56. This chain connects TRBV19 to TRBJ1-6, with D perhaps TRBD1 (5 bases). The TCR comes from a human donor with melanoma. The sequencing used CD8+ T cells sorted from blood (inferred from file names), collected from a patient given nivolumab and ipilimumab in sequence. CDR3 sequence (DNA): TGTGCCAGTAGGGCGGGACTAGGTCTACCCCTCCACTTT. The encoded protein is CASRAGLGLPLHF.